These 23 T cell receptor beta chains were all obtained from the same sample, sequenced in a study of cytomegalovirus exposure and HLA in healthy donors. PCR was performed using 60 Vbeta and 13 Jbeta primers. Repertoires were generated with immunoSEQ multiplex PCR, while TCRdb's copy carries only in-frame clones and drops some. This table has some 130,000 clones, approximately 80% appearing once. Sequences were obtained from PBMCs. Source of these receptors: a man in his thirties or forties in good health and CMV-seronegative.

The genes are TRBV27 and TRBJ2-7; 12 nucleotides line up with TRBD1. Germline values: CDR1 MNHEY, CDR2 SMNVEV (reference sequence). After removal of 11 bases from V and 6 bases from J, the junction contained 14 bases not matched to a gene. The CDR3 totals 15 residues. The CDR3 loop reads CAGDRGLARFSEQYF. In nucleotides, the CDR3 is TGTGCCGGGGACAGGGGGCTTGCTAGGTTCTCCGAGCAGTACTTC.

The chain has TRBV5-4 and TRBJ2-1, with D perhaps matching TRBD2 (6 bases). V was cut by 1 base and J by 4 bases, with 9 bases left in between. From germline, CDR1 is SGHNT and CDR2 YYREEE (reference sequence). This CDR3 has 14 amino acids. The CDR3 DNA is TGTGCCAGCAGCTTGAGGAGGGATTACAATGAGCAGTTCTTC. Translating gives CASSLRRDYNEQFF.

Of note for this clone: This CDR3 is also generated by other DNA sequences in the sample. This chain connects TRBV7-2 to TRBJ1-2, with D possibly being TRBD1 (6 bases). V lost 1 base and J lost 5, with 8 bases in between. The CDR3 is 13 amino acids. Germline V CDR1 and CDR2: SGHTA, FQGNSA. Here the CDR3 DNA reads TGTGCCAGCAGCTTAGGGACAGATTATGGCTACACCTTC. This translates into CASSLGTDYGYTF.

In DNA, the CDR3 is TGTGCCAGCAGCGTCTCTCCCCTCCCCGGCACAGATACGCAGTATTTT. Translating gives CASSVSPLPGTDTQYF. V and J are TRBV9 and TRBJ2-3; D is uncertain. Germline V CDR1 and CDR2: SGDLS, YYNGEE. V lost 2 bases and J 1 base, leaving 14 bases between the germline ends. The length of the CDR3 is 16 residues.

This clone was counted a single time. The V and J genes are TRBV6-5 and TRBJ1-2; TRBD1 aligns across 10 bases. The CDR3 sequence is 13 residues long. J lost 7 bases, V lost 7 bases, and 6 bases had no gene match. The germline CDR1 and CDR2 sequences are MNHEY and SVGAGI. The CDR3 coding sequence is TGTGCCAGCATCCGACAGGGGGCAGGTGGCTACACCTTC. This gives the protein CASIRQGAGGYTF.

The chain has TRBV30 and TRBJ1-1; D possibly corresponds to TRBD1 (5 bases). V was trimmed by 3 bases and J by 5 bases, leaving 13 bases between them. Looked up from germline, CDR1 is GTSNPN and CDR2 is SVGIG (reference sequence). The CDR3 extends over 13 amino acids. The CDR3 loop reads CAWRGPGWTEAFF. The CDR3 DNA follows: TGTGCCTGGAGGGGGCCCGGATGGACTGAAGCTTTCTTT. The full variable domain, with the rest looked up from reference TRBV30 and TRBJ1-1, is SQTIHQWPATLVQPVGSPLSLECTVEGTSNPNLYWYRQAAGRGLQLLFYSVGIGQISSEVPQNLSASRPQDRQFILSSKKLLLSDSGFYLCAWRGPGWTEAFFGQGTRLTVV.

The V gene is TRBV7-6, the J gene TRBJ1-3; 10 nucleotides align to TRBD1. The V gene end was trimmed by 5 bases and the J gene end by 0 bases; junction bases not matched to a gene: 4. Germline CDR1 SGHVS, CDR2 FNYEAQ. The CDR3 is made up of 16 amino acids. The CDR3 loop reads CASSKGQGSSGNTIYF. The CDR3 DNA reads TGTGCCAGCAGCAAGGGACAGGGGAGCTCTGGAAACACCATATATTTT.

The table lists this clone with a few counts. The gene calls are TRBV28 and TRBJ2-7; tentative D call: TRBD2 (5 bases). CDR3 size: 14 residues. Per germline, CDR1 MDHEN and CDR2 SYDVKM. Deletions cut 7 bases from V and 0 bases from J, with 13 bases between. The CDR3 DNA sequence: TGTGCCAGCATACCTAGCCTTAGCTCCTACGAGCAGTACTTC. Its translation: CASIPSLSSYEQYF.

V usage is TRBV30 and J usage is TRBJ2-1, with 7 bases aligning to TRBD1. Trimming cost V 1 base and J 4 bases; bases outside gene matches: 7. Germline CDR1 reads GTSNPN; CDR2 reads SVGIG (reference sequence). This CDR3 region has 15 residues. This CDR3 reads CAWSAQPGQYNEQFF. In nucleotides, the CDR3 is TGTGCCTGGAGTGCCCAACCGGGACAGTACAATGAGCAGTTCTTC.

This chain joins TRBV5-1 and TRBJ2-1, with 7 bases that match TRBD1. The germline CDR1 and CDR2 sequences are SGHRS and YFSETQ. The junction had 10 bases not matched to a gene; V was cut back by 0 bases and J by 7 bases. The CDR3 loop spans 16 amino acids. The DNA of the CDR3 is TGCGCCAGCAGCTTGGCCTTCACAGGGGTAGGGAATGAGCAGTTCTTC. Its translation: CASSLAFTGVGNEQFF.

The chain couples TRBV11-2 to TRBJ1-1; D is perhaps TRBD1 (6 bases). Germline assignment: CDR1 SGHAT and CDR2 FQNNGV. Between the trimmed V and J ends, which lost 5 bases and 7 bases, there was a span of 11 bases. CDR3 length equals 12 residues. Here the CDR3 DNA reads TGTGCCAGCAGCCGCGACAGGAGTGAAGCTTTCTTT. Residues: CASSRDRSEAFF. Combining the CDR3 with reference TRBV11-2 and TRBJ1-1 gives the whole variable domain EAGVAQSPRYKIIEKRQSVAFWCNPISGHATLYWYQQILGQGPKLLIQFQNNGVVDDSQLPKDRFSAERLKGVDSTLKIQPAKLEDSAVYLCASSRDRSEAFFGQGTRLTVV.

The rearrangement uses TRBV9 and TRBJ2-7; TRBD1 aligns across 9 bases. The CDR3 spans 14 residues. Per germline, CDR1 SGDLS and CDR2 YYNGEE. The V segment lost 4 bases and the J segment 5 bases; nucleotides outside the gene matches: 7. CDR3 region: CASSPGQGRNEQYF. Written as DNA, the CDR3 is TGTGCCAGCAGCCCGGGACAGGGTAGGAACGAGCAGTACTTC.

The chain combines TRBV7-6 with TRBJ2-1, with TRBD2 matching over 7 bases. Germline CDR1 SGHVS, CDR2 FNYEAQ. The V segment lost 3 bases and the J segment 10 bases; nucleotides outside the gene matches: 6. This CDR3 spans 13 amino acids. The CDR3 region is CASSFAGELEQFF. The CDR3 DNA is TGTGCCAGCAGCTTTGCGGGAGAACTCGAGCAGTTCTTC.

The V call is TRBV4-2, the J call TRBJ1-5; TRBD1 agrees at 9 bases. The germline V gene encodes CDR1 LGHNA and CDR2 YNFKEQ. This CDR3 has 15 residues. J was trimmed by 6 bases and V by 1 base; bases with no gene match: 4. Here the CDR3 reads CASSQAGQGSQPQHF. The CDR3 nucleotides are TGTGCCAGCAGCCAAGCGGGACAGGGTTCTCAGCCCCAGCATTTT.

This clone was recorded at least ten times. The V and J genes are TRBV5-1 and TRBJ1-2; no clear D. The CDR3 totals 15 residues. Germline V gene sequence: CDR1 SGHRS, CDR2 YFSETQ. The V end lost 0 bases, the J end lost 4 bases, and 13 bases lay between the germline ends. CDR3 DNA: TGCGCCAGCAGCTTGGCCTGGGGTGGAGGCTATGGCTACACCTTC. Amino acids: CASSLAWGGGYGYTF.

This chain joins TRBV7-2 and TRBJ2-1; 13 positions agree with TRBD2. Per the germline V gene, CDR1 is SGHTA and CDR2 is FQGNSA. J was trimmed by 0 bases and V by 1 base; bases with no gene match: 6. The CDR3 spans 19 residues. The CDR3 sequence is CASSLGWGTSGTSYNEQFF. In nucleotides, the CDR3 is TGTGCCAGCAGCTTAGGTTGGGGGACTAGCGGGACCTCCTACAATGAGCAGTTCTTC. The whole variable domain, remainder taken from reference TRBV7-2 and TRBJ2-1, is GAGVSQSPSNKVTEKGKDVELRCDPISGHTALYWYRQSLGQGLEFLIYFQGNSAPDKSGLPSDRFSAERTGGSVSTLTIQRTQQEDSAVYLCASSLGWGTSGTSYNEQFFGPGTRLTVL.

Only one count was recorded for this clone. The chain uses TRBV7-9 and TRBJ1-1; D possibly corresponds to TRBD1 (5 bases). V shed 4 bases and J shed 0 bases, with 15 bases lying between them. This CDR3 has 16 residues. Looked up from germline, CDR1 is SEHNR and CDR2 is FQNEAQ (reference sequence). The CDR3 DNA follows: TGTGCCAGCAGCTGGCCTACAGACAGCTTGAACACTGAAGCTTTCTTT. It encodes CASSWPTDSLNTEAFF.

This chain joins TRBV5-4 and TRBJ2-2; 8 nucleotides line up with TRBD1. CDR1 and CDR2 (germline): SGHNT, YYREEE (reference sequence). CDR3 size: 15 residues. With V trimmed by 4 bases and J by 1 base, 3 bases remained unmatched. CDR3 bases: TGTGCCAGCAGCGACGGGACAGGGAACACCGGGGAGCTGTTTTTT. Protein: CASSDGTGNTGELFF.

This rearrangement joins TRBV10-2 to TRBJ1-3; a possible D gene is TRBD1 (6 bases). There are 13 residues in the CDR3. Germline lookup yields CDR1 WSHSY and CDR2 SAAADI. The ends were cut back, 4 bases at V and 8 bases at J, with 12 bases in the middle. The CDR3 is CASSGQVWDTIYF. Here the CDR3 DNA reads TGCGCCAGCAGTGGACAGGTTTGGGACACCATATATTTT.

This sequence joins TRBV21-1 and TRBJ1-1; the table's D call, TRBD1, has no DNA check behind it. TRBV21-1 is deemed a pseudogene. The CDR3 runs to 14 residues. In DNA, the CDR3 is TGTGCCAGCAACAGGATATACCTGAACACTGAAGCTTTCTTT. Amino acid sequence: CASNRIYLNTEAFF.

V gene TRBV11-2 combines with J gene TRBJ2-6; 7 nucleotides align to TRBD1. Trimming at V came to 6 bases and at J to 2 bases, leaving 7 bases not matched to a gene. Germline CDR1 is SGHAT and CDR2 is FQNNGV. The CDR3 totals 16 residues. The DNA of the CDR3 is TGTGCCAGCAGTTCCACCGGGACAGCTGGGGCCAACGTCCTGACTTTC. Protein product: CASSSTGTAGANVLTF.

This clone was observed a single time. The gene calls are TRBV21-1 and TRBJ2-7; the D segment call TRBD2 is taken from the table without a DNA check. TRBV21-1 is an annotated pseudogene. The CDR3 runs 15 residues. CDR3 sequence reads: CASSKVASATYEQYF. The CDR3 DNA reads TGTGCCAGCAGCAAAGTGGCTAGCGCAACCTACGAGCAGTACTTC.

This clone turned up a few times. This rearrangement joins TRBV7-9 to TRBJ1-4; D is unresolved. The V end lost 5 bases, the J end lost 3 bases, and 13 bases lay between the germline ends. CDR1 and CDR2 from the germline V gene are SEHNR and FQNEAQ (reference sequence). This CDR3 spans 15 amino acids. CDR3 nucleotides: TGTGCCAGCAGCCCCATGGGCAGCTCTAATGAAAAACTGTTTTTT. Translation gives CASSPMGSSNEKLFF.